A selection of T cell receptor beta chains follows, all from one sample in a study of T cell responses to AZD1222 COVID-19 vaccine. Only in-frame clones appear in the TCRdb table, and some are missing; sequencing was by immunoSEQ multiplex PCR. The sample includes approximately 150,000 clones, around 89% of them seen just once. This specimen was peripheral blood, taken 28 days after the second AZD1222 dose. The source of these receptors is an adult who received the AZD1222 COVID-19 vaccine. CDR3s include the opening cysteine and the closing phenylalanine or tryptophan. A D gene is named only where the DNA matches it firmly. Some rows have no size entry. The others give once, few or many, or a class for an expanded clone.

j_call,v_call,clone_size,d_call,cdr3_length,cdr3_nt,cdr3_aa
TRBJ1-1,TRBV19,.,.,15,TGTGCCAGTAGTATACCCGGGACGGGGAACACTGAAGCTTTCTTT,CASSIPGTGNTEAFF
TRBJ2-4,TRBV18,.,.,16,TGTGCCAGCTCATCCGCAGGGACTCTAGCCAAAAACATTCAGTACTTC,CASSSAGTLAKNIQYF
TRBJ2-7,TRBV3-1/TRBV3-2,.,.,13,TGTGCCAGCAGCCGGGCAGCGGATTACGAGCAGTACTTC,CASSRAADYEQYF
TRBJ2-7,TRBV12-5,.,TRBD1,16,TGTGCTAGTGGTTTAGCCCCGACAGGGTTTGTCTACGAGCAGTACTTC,CASGLAPTGFVYEQYF
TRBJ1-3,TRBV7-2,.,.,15,TGTGCCAGCAGCTTAGAGGTATTCCCTGGAAACACCATATATTTT,CASSLEVFPGNTIYF
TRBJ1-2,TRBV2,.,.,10,TGTGCCAACGAGGGCAATGGCTACACCTTC,CANEGNGYTF
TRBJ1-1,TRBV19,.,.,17,TGTGCCAGTACCCTCGGCGGGGGCGCGGAAGTCCGTACTGAAGCTTTCTTT,CASTLGGGAEVRTEAFF
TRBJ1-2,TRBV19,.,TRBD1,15,TGTGCCAGTAGTTCCAGGGACAGGGCTAACTATGGCTACACCTTC,CASSSRDRANYGYTF
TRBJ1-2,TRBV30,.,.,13,TGTGCCTGGAGTGTGGGACCTAGCTATGGCTACACCTTC,CAWSVGPSYGYTF
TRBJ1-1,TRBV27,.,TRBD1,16,TGTGCCAGCAGCCCAACTTTCGGGACAGGGAACACTGAAGCTTTCTTT,CASSPTFGTGNTEAFF
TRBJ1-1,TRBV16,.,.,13,TGTGCCAGCAGCCCCGGGACGAACACTGAAGCTTTCTTT,CASSPGTNTEAFF
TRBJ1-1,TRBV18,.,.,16,TGTGCCAGCTCACCACCGGGGCAGCGGATGAACACTGAAGCTTTCTTT,CASSPPGQRMNTEAFF
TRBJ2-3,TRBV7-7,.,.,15,TGTGCTAGCAGCCCCTCGGGACACGCCCTGGGTACGCAGTATTTT,CASSPSGHALGTQYF
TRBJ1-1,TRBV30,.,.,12,TGTGCCTGGGCCCAGCGGTCCACTGAAGCTTTCTTT,CAWAQRSTEAFF
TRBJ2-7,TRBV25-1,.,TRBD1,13,TGTGCCAGCAGTGAACGACAGGGCTACGAGCAGTACTTC,CASSERQGYEQYF
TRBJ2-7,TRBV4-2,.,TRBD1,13,TGTGCCAGCAGCGGACAGGGAATCTACGAGCAGTACTTC,CASSGQGIYEQYF
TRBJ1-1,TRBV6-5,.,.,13,TGTGCCAGCAGTTACTTACCCAACACTGAAGCTTTCTTT,CASSYLPNTEAFF
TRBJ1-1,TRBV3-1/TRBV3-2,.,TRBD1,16,TGTGCCAGCAGCCAAGTGAGGGGGCTCGGAAACACTGAAGCTTTCTTT,CASSQVRGLGNTEAFF
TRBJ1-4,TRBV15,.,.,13,TGTGCCACCAGCAGAGCCGGGAGGGAAAAACTGTTTTTT,CATSRAGREKLFF
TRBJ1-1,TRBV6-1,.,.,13,TGTGCCAGCAGTGAGTACAGGGACACTGAAGCTTTCTTT,CASSEYRDTEAFF
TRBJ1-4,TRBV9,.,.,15,TGTGCCAGCAGCTCCGGGGGTGCAACTAATGAAAAACTGTTTTTT,CASSSGGATNEKLFF
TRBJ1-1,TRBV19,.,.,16,TGTGCCAGTAGTACCTTAGGCCATACGGGGGACACTGAAGCTTTCTTT,CASSTLGHTGDTEAFF
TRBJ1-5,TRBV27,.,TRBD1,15,TGTGCCAGCAGTTCTTGGGGACAGGAAGATCAGCCCCAGCATTTT,CASSSWGQEDQPQHF
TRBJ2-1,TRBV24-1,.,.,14,TGTGCCACCAGTGAACCCTATTGGGGGGGCGAACAGTTCTTC,CATSEPYWGGEQFF
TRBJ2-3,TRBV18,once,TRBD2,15,TGTGCCAGCTCCCCAAGCGGGGGGAGCACAGATACGCAGTATTTT,CASSPSGGSTDTQYF
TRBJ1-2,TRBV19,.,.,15,TGTGCCAGTAGTATAGCTTACGGAGCTAACTATGGCTACACCTTC,CASSIAYGANYGYTF
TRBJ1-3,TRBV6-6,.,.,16,TGTGCCAGCAGCTTTCCGACCCGGGGGCGGTCTCTCAGCATTTATTTT,CASSFPTRGRSLSIYF
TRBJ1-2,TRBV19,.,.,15,TGTGCCAGTAGTATAGGACAGAGACTTAACTATGGCTACACCTTC,CASSIGQRLNYGYTF
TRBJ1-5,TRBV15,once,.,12,TGTGCCACCAGCAGAGATCCTCAGCCCCAGCATTTT,CATSRDPQPQHF
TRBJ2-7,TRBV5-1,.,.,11,TGCGCCAGCAGCTTGGAGCGGGAGCAGTACTTC,CASSLEREQYF
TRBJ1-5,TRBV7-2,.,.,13,TGTGCCAGCCGGGCCAGCCAGAATCAGCCCCAGCATTTT,CASRASQNQPQHF
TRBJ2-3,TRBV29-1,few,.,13,TGCAGCGTTCGGGCAGGGGGCACAGATACGCAGTATTTT,CSVRAGGTDTQYF
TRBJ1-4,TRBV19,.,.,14,TGTGCCAGTAGTCCCGGACCCGGGAATGAAAAACTGTTTTTT,CASSPGPGNEKLFF
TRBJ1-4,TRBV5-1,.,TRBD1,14,TGCGCCAGCAGCGTCCGGGACAGCAATGAAAAACTGTTTTTT,CASSVRDSNEKLFF
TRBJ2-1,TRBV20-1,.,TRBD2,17,TGCAGTGCTAGTACCAGGGGGGATAGCGGGGGATACAATGAGCAGTTCTTC,CSASTRGDSGGYNEQFF
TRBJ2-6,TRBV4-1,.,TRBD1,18,TGCGCCAGCAGCTTAACCGGGACAGGGAGGCCTGGGGCCAACGTCCTGACTTTC,CASSLTGTGRPGANVLTF
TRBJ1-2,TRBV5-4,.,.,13,TGTGCCTTCTCCCGGGTCACTAACTATGGCTACACCTTC,CAFSRVTNYGYTF
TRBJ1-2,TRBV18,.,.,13,TGTGCCAGCTCACCCGGGCCAATCTATGGCTACACCTTC,CASSPGPIYGYTF
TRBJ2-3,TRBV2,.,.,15,TGTGCCAGCTTACGGGCGGGGGCCACCACAGATACGCAGTATTTT,CASLRAGATTDTQYF
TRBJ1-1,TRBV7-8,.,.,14,TGTGCCAGCAGCTCGAACAGTGTGAACACTGAAGCTTTCTTT,CASSSNSVNTEAFF
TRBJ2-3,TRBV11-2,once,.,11,TGTGCCAGCAGCTTACTAGATACGCAGTATTTT,CASSLLDTQYF
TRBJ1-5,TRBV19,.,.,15,TGTGCCAGTAGTGAGAGTGCCGTCGGGCATCAGCCCCAGCATTTT,CASSESAVGHQPQHF
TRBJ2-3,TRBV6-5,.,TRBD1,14,TGTGCCAGCAGGCTCAGGGGGATCACAGATACGCAGTATTTT,CASRLRGITDTQYF
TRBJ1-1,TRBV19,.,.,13,TGTGCCAGTAGGGACCCGAGGGGAACTGAAGCTTTCTTT,CASRDPRGTEAFF
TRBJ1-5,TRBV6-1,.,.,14,TGTGCCAGCAGTGAACGGTCGGCGTTCCAGCCCCAGCATTTT,CASSERSAFQPQHF
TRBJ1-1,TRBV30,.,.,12,TGTGCCTGGGGCTTGGTGGGGACTGAAGCTTTCTTT,CAWGLVGTEAFF
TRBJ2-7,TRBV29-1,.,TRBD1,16,TGCAGCGTAGGTGGTGGGACAGGGACTCCTTCCTACGAGCAGTACTTC,CSVGGGTGTPSYEQYF
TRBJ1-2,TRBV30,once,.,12,TGTGCCTGGAGTGACACTAACTATGGCTACACCTTC,CAWSDTNYGYTF
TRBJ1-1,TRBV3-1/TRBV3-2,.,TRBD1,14,TGTGCCAGCAGCCTGTACAGGGGCGGCACTGAAGCTTTCTTT,CASSLYRGGTEAFF
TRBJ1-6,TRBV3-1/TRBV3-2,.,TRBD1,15,TGTGCCAGCAGCCCCCGACAGGGTGTGGATTCACCCCTCCACTTT,CASSPRQGVDSPLHF